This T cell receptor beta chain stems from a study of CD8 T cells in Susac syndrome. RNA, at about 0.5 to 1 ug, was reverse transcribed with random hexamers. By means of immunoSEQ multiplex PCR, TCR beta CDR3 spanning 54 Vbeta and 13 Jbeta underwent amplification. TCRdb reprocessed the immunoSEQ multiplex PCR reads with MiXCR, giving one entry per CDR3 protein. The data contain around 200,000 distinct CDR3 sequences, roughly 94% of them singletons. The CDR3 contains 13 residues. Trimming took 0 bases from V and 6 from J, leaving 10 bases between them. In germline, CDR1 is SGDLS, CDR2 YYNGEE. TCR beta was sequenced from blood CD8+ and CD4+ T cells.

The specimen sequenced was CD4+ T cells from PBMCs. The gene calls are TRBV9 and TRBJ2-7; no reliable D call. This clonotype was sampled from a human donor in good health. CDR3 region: CASSVVEVGEQYF. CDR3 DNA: TGTGCCAGCAGCGTAGTTGAGGTTGGCGAGCAGTACTTC.